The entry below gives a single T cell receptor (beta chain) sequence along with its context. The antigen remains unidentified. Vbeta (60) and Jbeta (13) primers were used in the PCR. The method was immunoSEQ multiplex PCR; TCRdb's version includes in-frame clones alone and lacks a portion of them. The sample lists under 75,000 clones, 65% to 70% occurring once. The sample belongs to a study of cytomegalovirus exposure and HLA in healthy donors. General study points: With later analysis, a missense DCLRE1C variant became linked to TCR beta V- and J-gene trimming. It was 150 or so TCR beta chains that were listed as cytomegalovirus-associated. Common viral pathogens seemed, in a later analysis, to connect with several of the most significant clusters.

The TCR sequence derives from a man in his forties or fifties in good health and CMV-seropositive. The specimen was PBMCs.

CDR3 sequence reads: CASSIVTGFGSSEQYF. Here the CDR3 DNA reads TGTGCCAGTAGTATAGTCACAGGGTTCGGATCTAGCGAGCAGTACTTC. The rearrangement joins TRBV19 to TRBJ2-7; D might be TRBD1 (6 bases). V was trimmed by 1 base and J by 6 bases, leaving 19 bases between them. The germline gives CDR1 LNHDA, CDR2 SQIVND (reference sequence). CDR3 size: 16 residues.